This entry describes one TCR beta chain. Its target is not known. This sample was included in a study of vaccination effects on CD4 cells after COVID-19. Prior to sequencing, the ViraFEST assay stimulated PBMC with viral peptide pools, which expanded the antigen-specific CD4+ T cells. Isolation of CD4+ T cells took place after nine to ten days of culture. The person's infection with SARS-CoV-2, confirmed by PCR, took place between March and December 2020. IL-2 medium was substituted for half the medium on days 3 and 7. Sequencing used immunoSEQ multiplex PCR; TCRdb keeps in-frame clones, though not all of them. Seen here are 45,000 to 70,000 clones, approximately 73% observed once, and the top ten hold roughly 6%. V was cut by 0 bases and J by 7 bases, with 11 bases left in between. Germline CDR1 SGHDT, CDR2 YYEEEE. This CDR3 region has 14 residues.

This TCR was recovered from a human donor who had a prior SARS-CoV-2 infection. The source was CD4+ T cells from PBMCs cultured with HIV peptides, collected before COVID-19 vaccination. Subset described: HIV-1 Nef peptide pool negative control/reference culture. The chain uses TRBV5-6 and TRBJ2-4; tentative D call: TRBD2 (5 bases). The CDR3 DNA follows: TGTGCCAGCAGCTTGGGTAGCGCAATGAACATTCAGTACTTC. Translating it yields CASSLGSAMNIQYF.